Listed below are T cell receptor beta chains from one sample, sequenced in a study of shared clonotypes between healthy human individuals. Using immunoSEQ multiplex PCR, the repertoire was profiled, and TCRdb retains in-frame clones only, with some absent. The data hold approximately 530,000 clones, with about 96% observed a single time. The sample comprised naive CD4+ T cells sorted from blood. The receptors shown here come from a young woman in good health. CDR3s include the opening cysteine and the closing phenylalanine or tryptophan. The D gene is left open where the match is weak. Clone size appears in some rows only: once, few, many, or a class for an expanded clone.

.,TRBJ2-1,TRBV5-4,TRBD2,TGTGCCAGCAGCATACGACTAGCGGGAGTCAATGAGCAGTTCTTC,CASSIRLAGVNEQFF
.,TRBJ2-7,TRBV5-6,.,TGTGCCAGCAGCTTGCTAGCGCAAAACTCCTACGAGCAGTACTTC,CASSLLAQNSYEQYF
.,TRBJ2-6,TRBV6-1,.,TGTGCCAGCAGTCTAGCCCCAGGTGGGGCCAACGTCCTGACTTTC,CASSLAPGGANVLTF
.,TRBJ2-7,TRBV5-5,TRBD2,TGTGCCAGCAGCTCCCCCGCGGGAGCCTACGAGCAGTACTTC,CASSSPAGAYEQYF
.,TRBJ1-5,TRBV19,TRBD1,TGTGCCAGTAGTATTTTCCCGGACAGGGGGTTACGTCAGCCCCAGCATTTT,CASSIFPDRGLRQPQHF
.,TRBJ2-7,TRBV27,.,TGTGCCAGCAGTCCCGCCCTGGGCGGGAACTTCTACGAGCAGTACTTC,CASSPALGGNFYEQYF
.,TRBJ2-7,TRBV7-9,TRBD2,TGTGCCAGCAGCTTAGGGACTAGCGGGATCGAGCAGTACTTC,CASSLGTSGIEQYF
.,TRBJ2-3,TRBV18,TRBD2,TGTGCCAGCTCACCACAGCGGGGGGACACAGATACGCAGTATTTT,CASSPQRGDTDTQYF
.,TRBJ2-3,TRBV10-3,TRBD2,TGTGCCATTGGACTAGCGGGAGTCAAAAACCGCACAGATACGCAGTATTTT,CAIGLAGVKNRTDTQYF
.,TRBJ2-7,TRBV10-3,TRBD2,TGTGCCATCAGTGACCAATTGAGCGGGAGTTGGTACGAGCAGTACTTC,CAISDQLSGSWYEQYF
.,TRBJ1-2,TRBV9,.,TGTGCCAGCAGCGAAGGGGCGTGGAAAGCTGGCTACACCTTC,CASSEGAWKAGYTF
.,TRBJ1-1,TRBV30,.,TGTGCCTGGAGTGTAGAGCACAGTGTGGTGGCTGAAGCTTTCTTT,CAWSVEHSVVAEAFF
.,TRBJ1-1,TRBV19,.,TGTGCCAGTAGTATAGATTCACAGGACACTGAAGCTTTCTTT,CASSIDSQDTEAFF
.,TRBJ1-1,TRBV18,TRBD1,TGTGCCAGCTCACAAGGACAGGGACAGTTGGAGGGTGAAGCTTTCTTT,CASSQGQGQLEGEAFF
once,TRBJ2-3,TRBV29-1,TRBD2,TGCGGAGGCTATAGCGGGATTGATAATACGCAGTATTTT,CGGYSGIDNTQYF
.,TRBJ2-1,TRBV6-6,.,TGTGCCAGCAGTTACCGGGCCCAGAATGAGCAGTTCTTC,CASSYRAQNEQFF
.,TRBJ2-7,TRBV4-2,TRBD1,TGTGCCAGCAGCCAAGATAGGCAGGGGGCTCCCTACGAGCAGTACTTC,CASSQDRQGAPYEQYF
.,TRBJ1-5,TRBV4-1,.,TGCGCCAGCAGCCCGCACGCGGGGCCCAATCAGCCCCAGCATTTT,CASSPHAGPNQPQHF
.,TRBJ2-1,TRBV5-1,TRBD2,TGCGCCAGCAGCTTGGAAGCGGGAGGGCCCAAGGAGCAGTTCTTC,CASSLEAGGPKEQFF
.,TRBJ2-1,TRBV28,.,TGTGCCAGCAGTTTAGCCGACAGGCGCAATGAGCAGTTCTTC,CASSLADRRNEQFF
.,TRBJ1-1,TRBV5-1,.,TGCGCCAGCACCCCGATCCTGAACACTGAAGCTTTCTTT,CASTPILNTEAFF